The 9 T cell receptor beta chains presented below share a single source sample, sequenced in a study of blood T cells in healthy people across ages. Together with a sample-barcoded 5' primer, a J-beta primer mix was included in a second PCR lasting about 6 to 11 cycles. MiXCR, run by TCRdb on the 5' RACE reads, gives a single entry per CDR3 protein. The sample records about 680,000 distinct CDR3 sequences, 45% to 50% being singletons. Sequenced input: blood. The origin of the receptors is a woman aged 60-75 years in good health.

This chain joins TRBV14 and TRBJ1-1; the D is unclear. Germline-derived CDR1 and CDR2 are SGHDN and FVKESK. The ends were cut back, 0 bases at V and 7 bases at J, with 6 bases in the middle. The CDR3 runs 12 residues. Written as DNA, the CDR3 is TGTGCCAGCAGCCAAGATTTGGGTGAAGCTTTCTTT. As protein: CASSQDLGEAFF.

There are a few counts of this clonotype. J is TRBJ1-1 and V is TRBV29-1; D is ambiguous. The CDR3 loop spans 13 amino acids. Germline CDR1 reads SQVTM; CDR2 reads ANQGSEA. V gave up 6 bases and J gave up 3 bases, with 14 bases separating them. The DNA for the CDR3 is TGCAGCGTCGACCCGAAGCGCCACACTGAAGCTTTCTTT. Translated: CSVDPKRHTEAFF.

This clonotype was picked up a small number of times. This sequence joins TRBV20-1 and TRBJ1-2, with TRBD1 identical over 12 bases. The CDR3 consists of 14 residues. From germline, CDR1 is DFQATT and CDR2 SNEGSKA (reference sequence). J gave up 7 bases and V 5 bases, and 8 bases lay outside the gene matches. CDR3 coding DNA: TGCAGTGCTGCCGGGACAGGGGGCGGGAGTGGCTACACCTTC. This codes for CSAAGTGGGSGYTF.

The chain carries TRBV5-1 and TRBJ2-5, with a possible D match to TRBD2 (5 bases). The CDR3 length is 15 residues. The V and J ends lost 3 bases and 3 bases respectively, with 15 bases between them. Germline V gene data show CDR1 as SGHRS and CDR2 as YFSETQ. The CDR3 loop reads CASSSSFGLKETQYF. The CDR3 DNA sequence: TGCGCCAGCAGCTCCTCTTTTGGACTTAAAGAGACCCAGTACTTC.

This clonotype was found a few times. The gene calls are TRBV4-2 and TRBJ1-3; D gene ambiguous. Germline V lookup: CDR1 LGHNA, CDR2 YNFKEQ. Trimming cost V 0 bases and J 0 bases, with 6 bases left between them. This CDR3 comprises 15 residues. The CDR3 sequence: CASSQDPYSGNTIYF. The DNA for the CDR3 is TGTGCCAGCAGCCAAGATCCTTACTCTGGAAACACCATATATTTT.

The CDR3 sequence: CASSLGAGGPDEQYF. In DNA, the CDR3 is TGTGCCAGCAGCTTAGGAGCGGGAGGGCCTGACGAGCAGTACTTC. V and J are TRBV7-2 and TRBJ2-7, with TRBD2 identical over 10 bases. After removal of 1 base from V and 5 bases from J, the junction contained 5 bases not matched to a gene. Germline V gene data show CDR1 as SGHTA and CDR2 as FQGNSA. This CDR3 has 15 amino acids. The full variable domain, its missing parts supplied by reference TRBV7-2 and TRBJ2-7, is GAGVSQSPSNKVTEKGKDVELRCDPISGHTALYWYRQSLGQGLEFLIYFQGNSAPDKSGLPSDRFSAERTGGSVSTLTIQRTQQEDSAVYLCASSLGAGGPDEQYFGPGTRLTVT.

This clonotype has just a few counts. The chain recombines TRBV6-5 with TRBJ2-6, with TRBD2 matching over 7 bases. Germline V gene data show CDR1 as MNHEY and CDR2 as SVGAGI. V lost 8 bases to trimming and J lost 0 bases; unmatched junction nucleotides: 7. The CDR3 consists of 16 residues. The CDR3 DNA reads TGTGCCAGCGGTCGGGGGGAGATCTCTGGGGCCAACGTCCTGACTTTC. This codes for CASGRGEISGANVLTF.

This chain links TRBV20-1 with TRBJ2-7, with 7 bases that match TRBD2. Germline CDR1 DFQATT, CDR2 SNEGSKA (reference sequence). The CDR3 is 16 amino acids. J was trimmed by 5 bases and V by 3 bases; bases with no gene match: 16. CDR3 nucleotides: TGCAGTGCTAGTGGGCCGTCCAGCGGGAAGGAGAACGAGCAGTACTTC. Protein: CSASGPSSGKENEQYF.

This chain connects TRBV7-2 to TRBJ2-5, with TRBD2 matching 8 bases. The CDR3 loop spans 15 amino acids. Trimming at V came to 6 bases and at J to 2 bases, leaving 8 bases not matched to a gene. Per germline, CDR1 SGHTA and CDR2 FQGNSA. CDR3: CASRQAGERQETQYF. The CDR3 DNA reads TGTGCCAGCAGGCAAGCGGGAGAAAGACAAGAGACCCAGTACTTC.